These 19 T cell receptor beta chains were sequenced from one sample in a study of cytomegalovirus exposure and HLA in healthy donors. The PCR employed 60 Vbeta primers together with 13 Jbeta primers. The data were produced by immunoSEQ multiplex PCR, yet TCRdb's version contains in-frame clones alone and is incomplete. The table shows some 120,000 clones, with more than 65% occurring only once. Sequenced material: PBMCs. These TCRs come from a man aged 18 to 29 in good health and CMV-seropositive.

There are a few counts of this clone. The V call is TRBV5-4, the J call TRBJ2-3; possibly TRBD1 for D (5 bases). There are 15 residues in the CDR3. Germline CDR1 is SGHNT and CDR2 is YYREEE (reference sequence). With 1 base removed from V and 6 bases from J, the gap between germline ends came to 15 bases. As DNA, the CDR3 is TGTGCCAGCAGCTTGTTCGGCAGGGATGGGGATACGCAGTATTTT. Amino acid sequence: CASSLFGRDGDTQYF.

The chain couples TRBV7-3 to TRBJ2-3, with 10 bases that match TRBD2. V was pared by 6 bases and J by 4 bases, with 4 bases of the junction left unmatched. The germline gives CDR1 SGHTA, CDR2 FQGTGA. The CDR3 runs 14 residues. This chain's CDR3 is CASRAGTSADTQYF. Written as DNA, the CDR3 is TGTGCCAGCAGGGCCGGGACTAGCGCAGATACGCAGTATTTT.

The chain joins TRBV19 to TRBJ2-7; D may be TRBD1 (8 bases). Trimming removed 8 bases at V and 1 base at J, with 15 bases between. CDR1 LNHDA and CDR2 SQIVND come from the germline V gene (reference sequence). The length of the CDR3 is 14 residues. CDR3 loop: CASAYRGGSYEQYF. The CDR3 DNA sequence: TGTGCCAGTGCCTACAGGGGGGGTTCCTACGAGCAGTACTTC.

CDR3 region: CASSSRQGARVSGELFF. The CDR3 DNA reads TGTGCCAGCAGCTCCAGACAGGGGGCGCGAGTTTCCGGGGAGCTGTTTTTT. The chain recombines TRBV7-8 with TRBJ2-2; 10 nucleotides match TRBD1. Losses at the gene ends were 4 bases for V and 6 bases for J; bases not matched to a gene: 11. CDR3 length: 17 amino acids. The germline V gene encodes CDR1 SGHVS and CDR2 FQNEAQ.

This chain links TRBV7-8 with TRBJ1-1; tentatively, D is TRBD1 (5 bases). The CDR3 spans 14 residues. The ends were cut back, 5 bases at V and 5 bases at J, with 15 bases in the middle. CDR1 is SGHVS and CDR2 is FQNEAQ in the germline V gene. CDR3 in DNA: TGTGCCAGCAGCCCCCAGGGCCTTGGGACTGAAGCTTTCTTT. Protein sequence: CASSPQGLGTEAFF.

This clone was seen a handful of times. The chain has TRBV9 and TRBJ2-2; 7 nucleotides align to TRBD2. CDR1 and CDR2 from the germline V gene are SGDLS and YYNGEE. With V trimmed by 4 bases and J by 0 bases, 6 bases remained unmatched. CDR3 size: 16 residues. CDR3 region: CASSPGTNTNTGELFF. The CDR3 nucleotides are TGTGCCAGCAGCCCAGGGACTAATACGAACACCGGGGAGCTGTTTTTT.

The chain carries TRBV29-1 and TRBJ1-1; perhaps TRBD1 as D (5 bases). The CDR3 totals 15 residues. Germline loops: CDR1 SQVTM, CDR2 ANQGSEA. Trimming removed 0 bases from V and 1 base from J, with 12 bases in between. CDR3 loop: CSVEDLGGTNTEAFF. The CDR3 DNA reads TGCAGCGTTGAAGATCTGGGGGGGACGAACACTGAAGCTTTCTTT.

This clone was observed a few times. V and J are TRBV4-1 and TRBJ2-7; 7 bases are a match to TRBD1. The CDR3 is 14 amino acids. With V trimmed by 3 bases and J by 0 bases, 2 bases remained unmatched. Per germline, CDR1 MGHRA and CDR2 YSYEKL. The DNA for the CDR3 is TGCGCCAGCAGCCAGACAGGGTCCTCCTACGAGCAGTACTTC. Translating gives CASSQTGSSYEQYF.

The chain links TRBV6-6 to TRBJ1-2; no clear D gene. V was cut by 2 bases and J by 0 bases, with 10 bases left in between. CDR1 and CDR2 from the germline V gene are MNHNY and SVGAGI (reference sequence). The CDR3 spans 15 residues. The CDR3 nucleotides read TGTGCCAGCAGTTACGGGCTTACCTCTAACTATGGCTACACCTTC. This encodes CASSYGLTSNYGYTF.

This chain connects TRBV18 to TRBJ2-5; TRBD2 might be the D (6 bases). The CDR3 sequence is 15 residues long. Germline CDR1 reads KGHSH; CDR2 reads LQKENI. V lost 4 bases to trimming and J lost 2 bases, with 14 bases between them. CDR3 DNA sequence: TGTGCCAGCTCACTGGCGGGAAGGGGACAAGAGACCCAGTACTTC. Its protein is CASSLAGRGQETQYF. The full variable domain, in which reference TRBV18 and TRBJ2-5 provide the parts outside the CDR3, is NAGVMQNPRHLVRRRGQEARLRCSPMKGHSHVYWYRQLPEEGLKFMVYLQKENIIDESGMPKERFSAEFPKEGPSILRIQQVVRGDSAAYFCASSLAGRGQETQYFGPGTRLLVL.

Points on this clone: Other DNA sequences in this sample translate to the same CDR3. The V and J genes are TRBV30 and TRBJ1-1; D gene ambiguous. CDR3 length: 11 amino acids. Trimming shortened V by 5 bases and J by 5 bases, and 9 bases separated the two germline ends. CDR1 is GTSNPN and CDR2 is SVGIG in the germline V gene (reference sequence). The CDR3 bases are TGTGCCTGGTCCGGGAGAACTGAAGCTTTCTTT. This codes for CAWSGRTEAFF.

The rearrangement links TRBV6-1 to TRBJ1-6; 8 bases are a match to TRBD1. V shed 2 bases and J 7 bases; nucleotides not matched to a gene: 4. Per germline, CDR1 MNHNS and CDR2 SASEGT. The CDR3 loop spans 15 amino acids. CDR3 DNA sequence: TGTGCCAGCAGTGAACTCAGGGGGCTCAATTCACCCCTCCACTTT. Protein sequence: CASSELRGLNSPLHF.

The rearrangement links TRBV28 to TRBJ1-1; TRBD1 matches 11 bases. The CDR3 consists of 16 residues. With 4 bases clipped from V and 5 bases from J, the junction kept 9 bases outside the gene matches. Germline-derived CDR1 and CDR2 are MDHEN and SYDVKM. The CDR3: CASSSRTGGPETEAFF. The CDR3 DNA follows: TGTGCCAGCAGTTCCCGGACAGGGGGCCCAGAGACTGAAGCTTTCTTT.

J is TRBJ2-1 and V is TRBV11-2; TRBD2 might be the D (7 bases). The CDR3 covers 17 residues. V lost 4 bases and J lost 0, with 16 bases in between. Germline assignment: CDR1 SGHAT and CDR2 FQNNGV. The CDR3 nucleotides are TGTGCCAGCAGCTGGTGGCGGGGGCCGAGCTCCTACAATGAGCAGTTCTTC. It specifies CASSWWRGPSSYNEQFF.

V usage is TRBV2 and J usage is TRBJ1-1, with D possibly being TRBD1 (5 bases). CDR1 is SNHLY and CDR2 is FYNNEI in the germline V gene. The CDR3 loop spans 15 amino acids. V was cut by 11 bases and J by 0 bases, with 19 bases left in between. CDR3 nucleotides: TGTGCCGCCAGCACGACCAAGACAGTGAACACTGAAGCTTTCTTT. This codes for CAASTTKTVNTEAFF.

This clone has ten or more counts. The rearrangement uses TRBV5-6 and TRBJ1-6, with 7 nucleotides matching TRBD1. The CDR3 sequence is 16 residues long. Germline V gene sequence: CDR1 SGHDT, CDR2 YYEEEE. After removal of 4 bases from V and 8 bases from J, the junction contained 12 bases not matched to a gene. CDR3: CASSPRTGQGDSPLHF. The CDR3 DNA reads TGTGCCAGCAGCCCCCGGACAGGCCAAGGGGATTCACCCCTCCACTTT.

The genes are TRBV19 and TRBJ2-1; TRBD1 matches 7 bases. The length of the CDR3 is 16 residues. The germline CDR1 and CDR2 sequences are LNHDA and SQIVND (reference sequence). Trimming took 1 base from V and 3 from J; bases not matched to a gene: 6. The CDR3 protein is CASSIGRQGFYNEQFF. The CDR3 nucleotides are TGTGCCAGTAGTATAGGGCGACAGGGATTCTACAATGAGCAGTTCTTC.

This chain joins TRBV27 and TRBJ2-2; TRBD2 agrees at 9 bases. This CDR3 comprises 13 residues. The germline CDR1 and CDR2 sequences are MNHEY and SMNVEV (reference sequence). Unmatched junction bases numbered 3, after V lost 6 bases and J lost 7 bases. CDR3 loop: CASRRGGIGELFF. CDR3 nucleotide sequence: TGTGCCAGCAGGCGGGGGGGTATCGGGGAGCTGTTTTTT.

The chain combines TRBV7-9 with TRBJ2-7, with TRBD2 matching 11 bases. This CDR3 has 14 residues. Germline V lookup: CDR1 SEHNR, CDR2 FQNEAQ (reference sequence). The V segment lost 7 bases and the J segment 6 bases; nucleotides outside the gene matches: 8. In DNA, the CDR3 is TGTGCCAGCACCCTACTAGCGGGGGTCGCCGAGCAGTACTTC. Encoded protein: CASTLLAGVAEQYF.